This T cell receptor (beta chain) originates from a study of blood T cell repertoires in COVID-19. Original data processing: By means of reference gene primer amplification, nucleated cell counts were estimated. Sequencing used immunoSEQ multiplex PCR; TCRdb keeps in-frame clones, though not all of them. V and J calls plus clone size are reproduced from that table; the DNA served to infer D and trimming. Among approximately 290,000 clones listed, about 85% were seen once. Looked up from germline, CDR1 is SEHNR and CDR2 is FQNEAQ (reference sequence). The V gene lost 2 bases and the J gene lost 5 bases, with 7 bases spanning the gap. The length of the CDR3 is 14 residues.

This clonotype was sampled from a man younger than 30 with active or convalescent COVID-19. The sequenced material came from peripheral blood. V usage is TRBV7-9 and J usage is TRBJ1-6; D possibly corresponds to TRBD1 (5 bases). The CDR3 DNA follows: TGTGCCAGCAGCTTAACCAGGGATAATTCACCCCTCCACTTT. It is translated as CASSLTRDNSPLHF.